The TCR beta chain under discussion was sequenced for a study of T cells in Graves' hyperthyroidism and ophthalmopathy. Findings and limits, study-wide: Blood also contained most expanded thyroid clonotypes above 0.001.

The V gene's germline CDR1 is SGHRS and CDR2 YFSETQ. With 3 bases removed from V and 4 bases from J, the gap between germline ends came to 9 bases. CDR3 size: 13 residues. Template material for amplifying TCR beta CDR3 regions consisted of RNA transcripts. During a first-round RT-PCR of the TCR CDR3, the HTBI primer set was used. TCRdb itself ran the multiplex PCR reads through MiXCR, one entry per CDR3 protein. The sample contains 500,000 to 650,000 distinct CDR3 sequences, about 20% of which appear only once. Concerning this clonotype: Its antigen is as yet unknown.

This TCR came from a man aged 40-50 years with Graves' ophthalmopathy. V gene TRBV5-1 combines with J gene TRBJ2-3; D is perhaps TRBD1 or TRBD2 (5 bases each). The specimen was blood. Here the CDR3 DNA reads TGCGCCAGCAGCTGGCTGGGGGCAGATACGCAGTATTTT. It yields the protein CASSWLGADTQYF.